The 17 T cell receptor beta chains presented below share a single source sample, sequenced in a study of T cell responses to AZD1222 COVID-19 vaccine (dated by TCRdb to 2020 to 2022). Library preparation employed the immunoSEQ multiplex PCR assay. TCRdb retrieved this table from immuneACCESS and kept in-frame rearrangements only. Not all clones are present; in checked studies, unresolved V genes account for under half, and no reason is known for the remainder. Here the sample has around 44,000 clones; 70% to 90% occur a single time. Roughly 6.4% of the sample is in the top ten clones. Read against the paper, the sample's time point label means: about 28 days (+/-7) after the second vaccine dose. Sequences were derived from peripheral blood, sampled 28 days after the second AZD1222 dose. The receptors stem from an adult who received the AZD1222 COVID-19 vaccine.

DNA for the CDR3: TGTGCCAGCCCCCCGAGCGGGAGCCACAATGAGCAGTTCTTC. It codes for CASPPSGSHNEQFF. This chain links TRBV18 with TRBJ2-1; 8 positions agree with TRBD2. J lost 5 bases, V lost 8 bases, and 8 bases had no gene match. Germline CDR1 and CDR2: KGHSH and LQKENI. This CDR3 has 14 residues. Drawing the rest from reference TRBV18 and TRBJ2-1, the complete variable domain is NAGVMQNPRHLVRRRGQEARLRCSPMKGHSHVYWYRQLPEEGLKFMVYLQKENIIDESGMPKERFSAEFPKEGPSILRIQQVVRGDSAAYFCASPPSGSHNEQFFGPGTRLTVL.

By share, this clone ranks as medium-sized. The chain carries TRBV9 and TRBJ1-1; D is unresolved. Per germline, CDR1 SGDLS and CDR2 YYNGEE. The CDR3 runs to 12 residues. V was pared by 3 bases and J by 4 bases, with 7 bases between. CDR3 sequence: CASSAPPTEAFF. For the CDR3, the DNA is TGTGCCAGCAGCGCTCCTCCCACTGAAGCTTTCTTT.

Note on this clone: One end of the junction fails to match germline, which may point to a read error. The chain combines TRBV10-3 with TRBJ2-1, with D possibly being TRBD2 (6 bases). The CDR3 spans 13 residues. Germline CDR1 is ENHRY and CDR2 is SYGVKD. CDR3 sequence reads: CAIRRDSDNEQFF. The CDR3 nucleotides are TGTGCCATCAGGCGGGACTCCGACAATGAGCAGTTCTTC.

The chain couples TRBV5-1 to TRBJ2-2; 7 bases align to TRBD1. Germline loops: CDR1 SGHRS, CDR2 YFSETQ. CDR3 length equals 18 residues. V gave up 1 base and J gave up 4 bases; unmatched junction bases: 13. The CDR3 nucleotides read TGCGCCAGCAGCTTGAGACAGGGTACTTCCGTGCTCACCGGGGAGCTGTTTTTT. The encoded protein is CASSLRQGTSVLTGELFF.

This chain uses TRBV19 with TRBJ2-3, with 9 positions matching TRBD2. This CDR3 has 14 residues. Germline-derived CDR1 and CDR2 are LNHDA and SQIVND (reference sequence). The V segment lost 7 bases and the J segment 6 bases; nucleotides outside the gene matches: 8. As DNA, the CDR3 is TGTGCCAGTACCAAGACTAGCGGACAGGATACGCAGTATTTT. This encodes CASTKTSGQDTQYF.

This CDR3 is CASSQVVRDTQYF. The CDR3 region has the DNA TGCGCCAGCAGCCAAGTGGTGCGAGATACGCAGTATTTT. V usage is TRBV4-1 and J usage is TRBJ2-3; D remains ambiguous. V lost 1 base to trimming and J lost 5 bases, with 7 bases between them. The CDR3 is 13 residues long. Germline CDR1 and CDR2: MGHRA and YSYEKL.

The chain employs TRBV11-2 and TRBJ2-3, with unresolved D. V was clipped by 3 bases and J by 3 bases, with 10 bases between them. This CDR3 has 14 residues. CDR1 and CDR2 from the germline V gene are SGHAT and FQNNGV. CDR3 sequence (DNA): TGTGCCAGCAGCTTCCCCAAGGAGACAGATACGCAGTATTTT. As protein: CASSFPKETDTQYF.

The rearrangement links TRBV4-1 to TRBJ1-5; D might be TRBD1 (6 bases). CDR1 is MGHRA and CDR2 is YSYEKL in the germline V gene. The CDR3 contains 16 residues. V lost 4 bases, J lost 3 bases, and 16 bases lay in between. The CDR3 DNA is TGCGCCAGCAGCCTAATGAGGGGGGCCTTCAATCAGCCCCAGCATTTT. Its protein product is CASSLMRGAFNQPQHF.

This sequence joins TRBV9 and TRBJ1-4; 9 bases match TRBD1. The CDR3 has 14 residues. In germline, CDR1 is SGDLS, CDR2 YYNGEE. The ends lost 3 bases at V and 10 bases at J; junction bases unmatched: 7. The CDR3 region is CASSEGTGPGKLFF. Here the CDR3 DNA reads TGTGCCAGCAGCGAGGGGACAGGGCCCGGAAAACTGTTTTTT. Using reference TRBV9 and TRBJ1-4 for the parts outside the CDR3, the full variable domain is DSGVTQTPKHLITATGQRVTLRCSPRSGDLSVYWYQQSLDQGLQFLIQYYNGEERAKGNILERFSAQQFPDLHSELNLSSLELGDSALYFCASSEGTGPGKLFFGSGTQLSVL.

This rearrangement joins TRBV4-1 to TRBJ2-1; 8 positions match TRBD2. CDR3 length: 16 amino acids. Germline CDR1 reads MGHRA; CDR2 reads YSYEKL. The ends lost 3 bases at V and 4 bases at J; junction bases unmatched: 8. CDR3 sequence: CASSQLPGGDYNEQFF. The CDR3 region has the DNA TGCGCCAGCAGCCAGCTCCCCGGGGGGGATTACAATGAGCAGTTCTTC.

The chain employs TRBV29-1 and TRBJ2-1, with TRBD2 matching over 11 bases. CDR3 length: 15 residues. Per the germline V gene, CDR1 is SQVTM and CDR2 is ANQGSEA. After removal of 7 bases from V and 0 bases from J, the junction contained 5 bases not matched to a gene. The CDR3 spells CSGRTSGSSYNEQFF. CDR3 in DNA: TGCAGCGGTAGAACTAGCGGGAGCTCCTACAATGAGCAGTTCTTC.

The gene calls are TRBV3-1 (or the pseudogene TRBV3-2) and TRBJ2-7; D is unresolved. This CDR3 has 11 amino acids. Trimming left V 5 bases short and J 3 bases short, with 5 bases between. Looked up from germline, CDR1 is LGHDT and CDR2 is YNNKEL (reference sequence). The CDR3 is CASSNYYEQYF. The DNA for the CDR3 is TGTGCCAGCAGCAATTACTACGAGCAGTACTTC.

This chain links TRBV6-1 with TRBJ2-2; tentatively, D is TRBD1 (7 bases). V was clipped by 1 base and J by 7 bases, with 16 bases between them. The CDR3 contains 16 residues. CDR1 MNHNS and CDR2 SASEGT come from the germline V gene. The CDR3 coding sequence is TGTGCCAGCAGTGAAGGAGGAGGGGGCCGGAACGGGGAGCTGTTTTTT. Its translation is CASSEGGGGRNGELFF.

The V and J genes are TRBV7-9 and TRBJ2-6; tentative D call: TRBD2 (6 bases). Trimming took off 2 bases at V and 0 bases at J, with 11 bases between the two ends. This CDR3 has 17 amino acids. CDR1 SEHNR and CDR2 FQNEAQ come from the germline V gene (reference sequence). CDR3 coding DNA: TGTGCCAGCAGCTTAAGCGGGCACCTCTCTGGGGCCAACGTCCTGACTTTC. This encodes CASSLSGHLSGANVLTF.

The V call is TRBV29-1, the J call TRBJ1-1, with D tentatively TRBD1 (6 bases). This CDR3 comprises 14 residues. V lost 0 bases, J lost 0 bases, and 8 bases lay in between. Looked up from germline, CDR1 is SQVTM and CDR2 is ANQGSEA. The CDR3 here is CSVEEGTMNTEAFF. Here the CDR3 DNA reads TGCAGCGTTGAAGAAGGGACAATGAACACTGAAGCTTTCTTT.

The sample holds a few counts of this clone. The chain couples TRBV20-1 to TRBJ2-7, with D possibly TRBD2 on 6 matching bases. The CDR3 loop spans 14 amino acids. Germline CDR1 DFQATT, CDR2 SNEGSKA (reference sequence). Deletions cut 3 bases from V and 0 bases from J, with 12 bases between. The CDR3 region is CSASWGGVSYEQYF. The CDR3 DNA reads TGCAGTGCTAGTTGGGGAGGTGTCTCCTACGAGCAGTACTTC.

By sample fraction, this clone is medium-sized (0.01 to 0.1%). J is TRBJ2-7 and V is TRBV28, with 7 bases fitting TRBD1. CDR3 length: 15 residues. The V and J ends lost 2 bases and 0 bases, in that order; junction bases with no gene match: 4. In germline, CDR1 is MDHEN, CDR2 SYDVKM. Here the CDR3 DNA reads TGTGCCAGCAGTTTAAGGACAGGTGGCTCCTACGAGCAGTACTTC. This codes for CASSLRTGGSYEQYF.